One and the same sample provided the 10 T cell receptor beta chains below, sequenced in a study of CD8+ T cells in alopecia areata. RNA was isolated and reverse transcribed to cDNA, the sequencing template. The method was immunoSEQ multiplex PCR; TCRdb's version includes in-frame clones alone and lacks a portion of them. The table lists around 100,000 clones, around 50% of them singletons, with more than 10% in the top ten. Specified treatment: oral pan-JAK inhibitor, 5-10 mg twice daily. The specimen comprised CD8+ T cells sorted from blood, sampled at week 24, from a patient treated with tofacitinib. These receptor sequences come from a human donor with alopecia areata.

The chain is built from TRBV29-1 and TRBJ1-4; D might be TRBD1 (5 bases). V shed 5 bases and J shed 8 bases, with 18 bases lying between them. Germline V CDR1 and CDR2: SQVTM, ANQGSEA. The CDR3 consists of 14 residues. As DNA, the CDR3 is TGCAGCGTTCTAGAGAGGGGAGACAGCGAAAAACTGTTTTTT. Protein: CSVLERGDSEKLFF.

This clone is medium-sized by share. The rearrangement uses TRBV6-4 and TRBJ2-1; TRBD2 agrees at 13 bases. CDR1 MRHNA and CDR2 SNTAGT come from the germline V gene. V lost 2 bases, J lost 6 bases, and 1 base stayed unmatched. The CDR3 contains 15 residues. In DNA form, the CDR3 reads TGTGCCAGCAGTGACACTAGCGGGGGGGCCAATGAGCAGTTCTTC. Protein product: CASSDTSGGANEQFF.

Here the CDR3 DNA reads TGTGCCACCCTCCGGGACAGGGGTGGCACCGGGGAGCTGTTTTTT. It is translated as CATLRDRGGTGELFF. This rearrangement joins TRBV6-5 to TRBJ2-2, with 10 bases that match TRBD1. The CDR3 runs to 15 residues. The V and J ends lost 10 bases and 4 bases, in that order; junction bases with no gene match: 9. Germline CDR1 reads MNHEY; CDR2 reads SVGAGI.

The gene calls are TRBV7-8 and TRBJ1-1, with no clear D. Trimming left V 5 bases short and J 0 bases short, with 16 bases between. The CDR3 spans 16 residues. The germline CDR1 and CDR2 sequences are SGHVS and FQNEAQ. CDR3 sequence reads: CASSRGRPGMNTEAFF. Written as DNA, the CDR3 is TGTGCCAGCAGCCGCGGACGGCCGGGGATGAACACTGAAGCTTTCTTT.

This clone was counted ten times or more. The chain combines TRBV28 with TRBJ2-7; D is possibly TRBD2 (5 bases). V was clipped by 3 bases and J by 4 bases, with 10 bases between them. CDR1 and CDR2 (germline): MDHEN, SYDVKM. This CDR3 spans 13 amino acids. The CDR3 DNA sequence: TGTGCCAGCAGTTTGAGGCCGGGGTACGAGCAGTACTTC. It specifies CASSLRPGYEQYF.

CDR3 protein: CSVALAPVNTGELFF. CDR3 DNA: TGCAGCGTTGCGTTGGCACCCGTTAACACCGGGGAGCTGTTTTTT. The chain combines TRBV29-1 with TRBJ2-2; no firm D call. Trimming removed 4 bases from V and 2 bases from J, with 14 bases in between. Germline-derived CDR1 and CDR2 are SQVTM and ANQGSEA. The CDR3 has 15 residues.

The chain links TRBV19 to TRBJ1-6, with 7 nucleotides matching TRBD1. CDR3 length: 15 residues. V trimming: 1 base; J trimming: 10 bases; junction bases outside the gene matches: 7. CDR1 is LNHDA and CDR2 is SQIVND in the germline V gene (reference sequence). The CDR3 loop reads CASSIAQGGRSPLHF. The CDR3 nucleotides read TGTGCCAGTAGTATAGCGCAGGGGGGTCGATCACCCCTCCACTTT.

The chain links TRBV18 to TRBJ2-5; tentative D call: TRBD1 (6 bases). The CDR3 consists of 13 residues. Deletions cut 3 bases from V and 5 bases from J, with 10 bases between. CDR1 is KGHSH and CDR2 is LQKENI in the germline V gene. The CDR3 loop is CASSPGHGETQYF. Written as DNA, the CDR3 is TGTGCCAGCTCACCGGGACATGGCGAGACCCAGTACTTC.

This clone came up a few times. The V gene is TRBV4-3, the J gene TRBJ2-1; 7 nucleotides line up with TRBD1. Germline CDR1 is LGHNA and CDR2 is YSLEER. After removal of 2 bases from V and 2 bases from J, the junction contained 9 bases not matched to a gene. This CDR3 is built from 17 residues. CDR3 region: CASSQIMTGRTYNEQFF. The CDR3 nucleotides are TGCGCCAGCAGCCAAATCATGACAGGGAGAACCTACAATGAGCAGTTCTTC.

This clone was counted many times. CDR3 bases: TGTGCCTGGAGTGTACTAGCGGGGGGGCCCGGGGAGCTGTTTTTT. Protein: CAWSVLAGGPGELFF. V and J are TRBV30 and TRBJ2-2; 13 bases fit TRBD2. V shed 0 bases, J shed 6 bases, and the junction held 1 base outside the gene matches. Germline CDR1 GTSNPN, CDR2 SVGIG (reference sequence). This CDR3 contains 15 residues.